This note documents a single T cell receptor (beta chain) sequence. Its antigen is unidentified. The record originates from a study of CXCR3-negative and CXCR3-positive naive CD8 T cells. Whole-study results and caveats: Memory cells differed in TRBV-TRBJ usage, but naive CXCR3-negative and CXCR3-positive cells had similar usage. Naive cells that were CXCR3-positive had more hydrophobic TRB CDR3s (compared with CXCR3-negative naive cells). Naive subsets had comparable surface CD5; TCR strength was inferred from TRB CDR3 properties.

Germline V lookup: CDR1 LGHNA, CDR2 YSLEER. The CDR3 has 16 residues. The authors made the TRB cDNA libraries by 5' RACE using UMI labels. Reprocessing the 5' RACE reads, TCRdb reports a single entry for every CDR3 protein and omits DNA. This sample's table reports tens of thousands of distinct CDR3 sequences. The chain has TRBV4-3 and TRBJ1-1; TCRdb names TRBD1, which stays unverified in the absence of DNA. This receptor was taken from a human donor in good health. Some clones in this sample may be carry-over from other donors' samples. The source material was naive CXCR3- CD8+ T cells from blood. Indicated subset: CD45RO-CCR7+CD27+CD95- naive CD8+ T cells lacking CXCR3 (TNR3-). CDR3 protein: CASSQGPGGGHTEAFF.